This T cell receptor beta chain was sequenced during a study of blood T cell repertoires in COVID-19. Study summary: There were acute and convalescent COVID-19 samples, and they came from the United States, Italy and Spain. T cells, B-cell-depleted T cells, or PBMCs provided the cDNA or gDNA that served as material.

Germline CDR1 is LGHDT and CDR2 is YNNKEL (reference sequence). CDR3 length: 16 residues. Unmatched junction bases numbered 7, after V lost 0 bases and J lost 3 bases. In the source study's methods: Reference gene primer amplification gave nucleated cell count estimates. TCRdb's copy holds only in-frame clones and misses some; the assay was immunoSEQ multiplex PCR. V and J calls and clone size follow that table, whereas D and trimming were derived from the DNA. The repertoire consists of about 160,000 clones, with about 85% occurring once and the leading ten covering less than 3.5%. The chain links TRBV3-1 (or the pseudogene TRBV3-2) to TRBJ2-5; TRBD1 aligns across 7 bases. This receptor was obtained from a human donor with acute or convalescent COVID-19. The donor label of this sample is uncertain. Sequenced: peripheral blood. CDR3 residues: CASSQDQGTEEETQYF. CDR3 in DNA: TGTGCCAGCAGCCAAGATCAGGGGACAGAAGAAGAGACCCAGTACTTC.